Listed here are 9 T cell receptor beta chains from one sample, sequenced in a study of blood T cell repertoires in COVID-19. Repertoires were generated with immunoSEQ multiplex PCR, while TCRdb's copy carries only in-frame clones and drops some. The data contain a few hundred thousand clones, about four fifths of them singletons. The sequencing sample was made of peripheral blood. These TCRs come from a woman aged 18-35 years with acute or convalescent COVID-19.

The chain joins TRBV29-1 to TRBJ1-3; D not resolved. CDR1 is SQVTM and CDR2 is ANQGSEA in the germline V gene. V dropped 5 bases and J dropped 0 bases, with 8 bases sitting between them. This CDR3 has 13 residues. The CDR3 loop reads CSVSRDSGNTIYF. The DNA for the CDR3 is TGCAGCGTTTCGAGGGACTCTGGAAACACCATATATTTT.

The CDR3 bases are TGCGCCAGCAGCAAGGGACTCTACCAAGAGACCCAGTACTTC. Encoded protein: CASSKGLYQETQYF. The chain combines TRBV5-1 with TRBJ2-5, with D possibly TRBD2 on 6 matching bases. CDR1 SGHRS and CDR2 YFSETQ come from the germline V gene. The V gene lost 4 bases and the J gene lost 0 bases, with 10 bases spanning the gap. The CDR3 is 14 amino acids.

The chain is built from TRBV18 and TRBJ2-7, with D perhaps TRBD1 (5 bases). The germline gives CDR1 KGHSH, CDR2 LQKENI. The CDR3 has 13 residues. V shed 6 bases and J shed 5 bases, with 14 bases lying between them. As DNA, the CDR3 is TGTGCCAGCTCTCCCAGGGCCTGGGACGAGCAGTACTTC. Amino acids: CASSPRAWDEQYF.

The chain recombines TRBV5-5 with TRBJ2-7, with a tentative D call TRBD2 (6 bases). The CDR3 is made up of 15 amino acids. Germline V gene data show CDR1 as SGHKS and CDR2 as YYEKEE (reference sequence). V was pared by 2 bases and J by 3 bases, with 15 bases between. The CDR3 DNA reads TGTGCCAGCAGCTTTGGGGGGTTCGCTCGCTACGAGCAGTACTTC. Translating gives CASSFGGFARYEQYF. The whole variable domain, remainder taken from reference TRBV5-5 and TRBJ2-7, is DAGVTQSPTHLIKTRGQQVTLRCSPISGHKSVSWYQQVLGQGPQFIFQYYEKEERGRGNFPDRFSARQFPNYSSELNVNALLLGDSALYLCASSFGGFARYEQYFGPGTRLTVT.

The V and J genes are TRBV10-1 and TRBJ2-3; 7 bases match TRBD2. The CDR3 contains 14 residues. The germline CDR1 and CDR2 sequences are WNHNN and SYGVQD (reference sequence). Losses at the gene ends were 5 bases for V and 4 bases for J; bases not matched to a gene: 6. The CDR3 coding sequence is TGCGCCAGCAGTCAGACTAGCTCGCCAGATACGCAGTATTTT. Protein product: CASSQTSSPDTQYF.

The chain couples TRBV4-2 to TRBJ2-1; TRBD2 is a possible D gene (5 bases). V lost 4 bases to trimming and J lost 7 bases, with 20 bases between them. From germline, CDR1 is LGHNA and CDR2 YNFKEQ. The CDR3 runs to 16 residues. The CDR3 reads CASSPQLASPPNEQFF. CDR3 DNA: TGTGCCAGCAGCCCCCAGCTAGCCTCACCACCGAATGAGCAGTTCTTC.

The chain couples TRBV29-1 to TRBJ2-7, with 7 bases fitting TRBD2. Germline loops: CDR1 SQVTM, CDR2 ANQGSEA. The CDR3 has 13 amino acids. Unmatched junction bases numbered 9, after V lost 4 bases and J lost 6 bases. CDR3 protein: CSVALREFGEQYF. CDR3 bases: TGCAGCGTTGCCTTGCGGGAGTTCGGCGAGCAGTACTTC.

The chain joins TRBV7-2 to TRBJ1-5; TRBD1 matches 7 bases. The J segment lost 7 bases and the V segment lost 5 bases, leaving 8 bases of the junction unmatched. The germline CDR1 and CDR2 sequences are SGHTA and FQGNSA. CDR3 size: 14 residues. The CDR3 sequence is CASSQGGAGQPQHF. The CDR3 DNA reads TGTGCCAGCAGCCAGGGGGGCGCAGGGCAGCCCCAGCATTTT.

This clone appeared a few times. The chain joins TRBV6-1 to TRBJ1-4; 11 nucleotides agree with TRBD1. The CDR3 covers 15 residues. With 3 bases clipped from V and 5 bases from J, the junction kept 2 bases outside the gene matches. CDR1 MNHNS and CDR2 SASEGT come from the germline V gene. The CDR3, as DNA: TGTGCCAGCAGTGACGGGACAGGGGGAAATGAAAAACTGTTTTTT. It codes for CASSDGTGGNEKLFF.